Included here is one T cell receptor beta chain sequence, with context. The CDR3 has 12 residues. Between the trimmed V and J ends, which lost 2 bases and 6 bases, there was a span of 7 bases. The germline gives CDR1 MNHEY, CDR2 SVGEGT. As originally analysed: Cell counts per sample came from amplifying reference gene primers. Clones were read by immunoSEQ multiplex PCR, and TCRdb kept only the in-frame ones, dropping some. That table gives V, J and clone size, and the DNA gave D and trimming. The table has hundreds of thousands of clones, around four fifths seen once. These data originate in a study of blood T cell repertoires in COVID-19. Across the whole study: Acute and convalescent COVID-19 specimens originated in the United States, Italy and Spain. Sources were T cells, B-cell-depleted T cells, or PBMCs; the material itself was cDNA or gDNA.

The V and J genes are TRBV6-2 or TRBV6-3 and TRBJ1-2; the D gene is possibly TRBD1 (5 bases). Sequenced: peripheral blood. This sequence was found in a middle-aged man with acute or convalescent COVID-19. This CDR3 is CASSYRGDGYTF. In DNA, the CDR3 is TGTGCCAGCAGTTACCGGGGGGATGGCTACACCTTC.